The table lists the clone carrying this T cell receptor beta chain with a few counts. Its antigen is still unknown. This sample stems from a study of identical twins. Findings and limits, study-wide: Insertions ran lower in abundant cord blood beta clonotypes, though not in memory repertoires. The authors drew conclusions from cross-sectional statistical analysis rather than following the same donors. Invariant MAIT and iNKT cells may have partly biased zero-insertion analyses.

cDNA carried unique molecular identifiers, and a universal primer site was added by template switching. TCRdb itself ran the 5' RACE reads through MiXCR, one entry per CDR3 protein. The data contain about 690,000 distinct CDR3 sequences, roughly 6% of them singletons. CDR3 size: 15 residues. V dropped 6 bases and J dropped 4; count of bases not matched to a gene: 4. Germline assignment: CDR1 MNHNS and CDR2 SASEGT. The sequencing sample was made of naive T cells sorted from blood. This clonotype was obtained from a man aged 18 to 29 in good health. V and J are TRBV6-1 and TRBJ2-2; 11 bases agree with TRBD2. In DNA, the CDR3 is TGTGCCAGCAGAACTACTAGCGGGGGCACCGGGGAGCTGTTTTTT. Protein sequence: CASRTTSGGTGELFF.